The 2 T cell receptor beta chains reported below all come from one sample, sequenced in a study of OX40 agonist ivuxolimab in advanced cancers. The repertoire was sequenced with immunoSEQ multiplex PCR; TCRdb's copy has only in-frame clones and lacks some. Of about 75,000 clones in the sample, about 86% were seen once. The material was CD4+ or CD8+ T cells sorted from blood, obtained in a trial of the OX40 agonist ivuxolimab. These receptor sequences come from an adult with an advanced solid tumor such as melanoma, head and neck, liver or kidney cancer.

The chain links TRBV7-3 to TRBJ2-3, with 8 bases lining up with TRBD1. The CDR3 loop spans 15 amino acids. Germline values: CDR1 SGHTA, CDR2 FQGTGA. V lost 3 bases to trimming and J lost 2 bases; unmatched junction nucleotides: 4. CDR3 sequence (DNA): TGTGCCAGCAGCTTGACAGGGGCCCTCACAGATACGCAGTATTTT. It translates to CASSLTGALTDTQYF.

This chain connects TRBV25-1 to TRBJ1-1; TRBD1 might be the D (6 bases). The V end lost 1 base, the J end lost 8 bases, and 11 bases lay between the germline ends. Germline lookup yields CDR1 MGHDK and CDR2 SYGVNS. The CDR3 covers 13 residues. The CDR3 spells CASSEWYREEAFF. The CDR3 bases are TGTGCCAGCAGTGAATGGTACAGGGAAGAAGCTTTCTTT.